These 17 T cell receptor beta chains came from one sample sequenced in a study of blood T cell repertoires in COVID-19. TCRdb keeps only in-frame clones here, not all; method: immunoSEQ multiplex PCR. The profile shows 100,000 to 120,000 clones, about 75% of them singletons. The sequenced sample consisted of peripheral blood. The receptors derive from a woman between 65 and 79 years old with acute or convalescent COVID-19.

This chain uses TRBV20-1 with TRBJ1-1; 8 bases match TRBD1. Trimming took 6 bases from V and 6 from J; bases not matched to a gene: 3. The CDR3 runs to 11 residues. Germline V gene sequence: CDR1 DFQATT, CDR2 SNEGSKA (reference sequence). For the CDR3, the DNA is TGCAGTGCCATGGACAGGGCTGAAGCTTTCTTT. It yields the protein CSAMDRAEAFF.

This chain links TRBV19 with TRBJ2-3, with D perhaps TRBD1 (6 bases). Deletions cut 4 bases from V and 0 bases from J, with 14 bases between. Germline-derived CDR1 and CDR2 are LNHDA and SQIVND (reference sequence). The CDR3 is 16 residues long. CDR3 amino acids: CASSKRRQESTDTQYF. The CDR3 DNA sequence: TGTGCCAGTAGTAAGCGGAGACAGGAAAGCACAGATACGCAGTATTTT.

The chain recombines TRBV19 with TRBJ2-1; TRBD2 agrees at 8 bases. This CDR3 spans 20 amino acids. The V gene's germline CDR1 is LNHDA and CDR2 SQIVND (reference sequence). V lost 10 bases, J lost 7 bases, and 30 bases stayed unmatched. The CDR3 DNA follows: TGTGCCACCTCACACCCCCTAGCGGGTCGCGGGGGCCCCCTGGGGAATGAGCAGTTCTTC. It is translated as CATSHPLAGRGGPLGNEQFF.

The genes are TRBV30 and TRBJ2-2, with 8 bases aligning to TRBD1. CDR1 GTSNPN and CDR2 SVGIG come from the germline V gene (reference sequence). The CDR3 sequence is 14 residues long. The V and J ends lost 6 bases and 2 bases, in that order; junction bases with no gene match: 5. As DNA, the CDR3 is TGTGCCTGCGACAGGGGAGAAAACACCGGGGAGCTGTTTTTT. Protein product: CACDRGENTGELFF.

The V gene is TRBV5-1, the J gene TRBJ2-2; 8 bases map to TRBD2. The CDR3 has 14 residues. V gave up 1 base and J gave up 8 bases; unmatched junction bases: 4. Germline loops: CDR1 SGHRS, CDR2 YFSETQ. The CDR3 loop is CASSLFSGEGELFF. The CDR3 bases are TGCGCCAGCAGCTTGTTTAGCGGGGAAGGGGAGCTGTTTTTT.

This chain uses TRBV19 with TRBJ2-1, with 8 bases that match TRBD2. Per germline, CDR1 LNHDA and CDR2 SQIVND (reference sequence). CDR3 size: 15 residues. Trimming at V came to 5 bases and at J to 4 bases, leaving 7 bases not matched to a gene. The CDR3, as DNA: TGTGCCAGTAGTCCGAAGCGGGGGCCATACAATGAGCAGTTCTTC. Its translation: CASSPKRGPYNEQFF.

The chain is built from TRBV10-3 and TRBJ1-4; 8 positions agree with TRBD1. Trimming cost V 6 bases and J 4 bases; bases outside gene matches: 4. CDR3 length: 14 residues. From germline, CDR1 is ENHRY and CDR2 SYGVKD. The DNA of the CDR3 is TGTGCCATCAGCGGGACAGGCGTTAATGAAAAACTGTTTTTT. This translates into CAISGTGVNEKLFF.

This clone came up a few times. This chain uses TRBV6-5 with TRBJ2-5; 10 positions match TRBD2. This CDR3 is built from 16 residues. Per the germline V gene, CDR1 is MNHEY and CDR2 is SVGAGI. V shed 4 bases, J shed 7 bases, and the junction held 12 bases outside the gene matches. The CDR3 spells CASSLPSGGDLGTQYF. The CDR3 DNA sequence: TGTGCCAGCAGTTTGCCTAGCGGGGGAGATTTGGGGACCCAGTACTTC.

As to this clone: Distinct nucleotide sequences in the sample also encode this CDR3. The genes are TRBV9 and TRBJ1-2; D remains ambiguous. Germline V gene sequence: CDR1 SGDLS, CDR2 YYNGEE. Trimming shortened V by 2 bases and J by 5 bases, and 7 bases separated the two germline ends. The CDR3 has 12 amino acids. CDR3 coding DNA: TGTGCCAGCAGCGTTAACTCATATGGCTACACCTTC. This encodes CASSVNSYGYTF.

J is TRBJ2-1 and V is TRBV19, with 11 nucleotides matching TRBD1. Germline V CDR1 and CDR2: LNHDA, SQIVND (reference sequence). With V trimmed by 5 bases and J by 6 bases, 6 bases remained unmatched. The CDR3 sequence is 15 residues long. CDR3: CASSDGQGARNEQFF. The CDR3 DNA reads TGTGCCAGTAGTGACGGACAGGGGGCGCGCAATGAGCAGTTCTTC.

The V and J genes are TRBV5-1 and TRBJ2-3; 16 positions match TRBD2. The V and J ends lost 0 bases and 6 bases, in that order; junction bases with no gene match: 7. The CDR3 contains 18 residues. Germline V gene sequence: CDR1 SGHRS, CDR2 YFSETQ. This CDR3 reads CASSLAGTSGGAMDTQYF. The CDR3 DNA follows: TGCGCCAGCAGCTTGGCGGGGACTAGCGGGGGGGCCATGGATACGCAGTATTTT. The full variable domain, in which reference TRBV5-1 and TRBJ2-3 provide the parts outside the CDR3, is KAGVTQTPRYLIKTRGQQVTLSCSPISGHRSVSWYQQTPGQGLQFLFEYFSETQRNKGNFPGRFSGRQFSNSRSEMNVSTLELGDSALYLCASSLAGTSGGAMDTQYFGPGTRLTVL.

This chain uses TRBV30 with TRBJ2-7, with a weak D call TRBD1 (6 bases). The CDR3 sequence is 13 residues long. Germline V gene sequence: CDR1 GTSNPN, CDR2 SVGIG (reference sequence). V dropped 3 bases and J dropped 6 bases, with 15 bases sitting between them. The CDR3 DNA is TGTGCCTGGAGAAGCAGGGGTGGTTTCGAGCAGTACTTC. This translates into CAWRSRGGFEQYF.

The V and J genes are TRBV28 and TRBJ2-5; D gene uncertain. This CDR3 contains 14 residues. CDR1 is MDHEN, CDR2 SYDVKM, per germline. Trimming removed 7 bases at V and 7 bases at J, with 19 bases between. The CDR3 sequence: CASTETRPPGTQYF. In DNA, the CDR3 is TGTGCCAGCACCGAGACCCGCCCCCCGGGGACCCAGTACTTC.

CDR3 in DNA: TGCAGCGCCTCAGGACGGACACCCCCCCCTGAAGCTTTCTTT. It yields the protein CSASGRTPPPEAFF. This chain links TRBV29-1 with TRBJ1-1; possibly TRBD1 for D (5 bases). CDR1 is SQVTM, CDR2 ANQGSEA, per germline. The V and J ends lost 7 bases and 6 bases respectively, with 21 bases between them. The CDR3 sequence is 14 residues long.

This clone was seen only a few times. This rearrangement joins TRBV5-1 to TRBJ1-1, with TRBD1 matching over 8 bases. Germline V gene sequence: CDR1 SGHRS, CDR2 YFSETQ. The CDR3 contains 12 residues. V trimming: 5 bases; J trimming: 8 bases; junction bases outside the gene matches: 5. The CDR3 spells CASRSQGAEAFF. The CDR3 DNA sequence: TGCGCCAGCAGGTCCCAGGGGGCGGAAGCTTTCTTT. Looking up the rest from reference TRBV5-1 and TRBJ1-1 gives the full variable domain: KAGVTQTPRYLIKTRGQQVTLSCSPISGHRSVSWYQQTPGQGLQFLFEYFSETQRNKGNFPGRFSGRQFSNSRSEMNVSTLELGDSALYLCASRSQGAEAFFGQGTRLTVV.

The chain carries TRBV4-3 and TRBJ1-1; D is possibly TRBD1 (5 bases). CDR3 length: 15 amino acids. V was shortened by 4 bases and J by 0 bases, with 12 bases between the two germline ends. Germline CDR1 LGHNA, CDR2 YSLEER. The CDR3 loop is CASSLDGGLNTEAFF. In DNA, the CDR3 is TGCGCCAGCAGCCTCGATGGGGGGTTGAACACTGAAGCTTTCTTT.

The rearrangement links TRBV30 to TRBJ2-7; perhaps TRBD2 as D (6 bases). The CDR3 extends over 14 amino acids. V dropped 5 bases and J dropped 3 bases, with 17 bases sitting between them. Germline loops: CDR1 GTSNPN, CDR2 SVGIG (reference sequence). The CDR3, as DNA: TGTGCCTGGGCCGGGACCTTCGGGGGCTACGAGCAGTACTTC. This translates into CAWAGTFGGYEQYF.